This T cell receptor beta chain came from a study of OX40 agonist ivuxolimab in advanced cancers. After removal of 0 bases from V and 0 bases from J, the junction contained 1 base not matched to a gene. The CDR3 loop spans 16 amino acids. This clone has a handful of counts. The table came from immunoSEQ multiplex PCR; TCRdb's copy has only in-frame clones and leaves some out. Of fewer than 100,000 clones in the sample, approximately 91% are singletons; the top ten hold 0.33%. The origin of this receptor is an adult with an advanced solid tumor such as melanoma, head and neck, liver or kidney cancer. This sequence joins TRBV23-1 and TRBJ1-2; 10 positions match TRBD1. TRBV23-1 is reported as an ORF; its role is uncertain. The sequencing used CD4+ or CD8+ T cells sorted from blood, collected in a trial of the OX40 agonist ivuxolimab. The CDR3: CASSQSGQGTNYGYTF. CDR3 nucleotide sequence: TGCGCCAGCAGTCAATCGGGACAGGGGACTAACTATGGCTACACCTTC.